This is a list of T cell receptor beta chains from one sample in a study of Graves' ophthalmopathy and Graves' hyperthyroidism. TCRdb passed the multiplex PCR reads through MiXCR, listing each CDR3 protein once. The repertoire holds fewer than 400,000 distinct CDR3 sequences, with roughly 18% as singletons. The specimen was peripheral blood. These TCRs come from a woman in her late teens or twenties with Graves' ophthalmopathy. The CDR3 runs from the conserved cysteine through the conserved F or W. A D gene is named only where the DNA matches it firmly. Size is stated for part of the rows, as once, few or many counts, or as a class when the clone is expanded.

size: many
V: TRBV6-4
D: TRBD2
J: TRBJ2-7
CDR3: CASSPRQGLAIIYEQYF
DNA: TGTGCCAGCAGTCCCCGTCAGGGACTAGCGATAATCTACGAGCAGTACTTC

size: many
V: TRBV15
D: NA
J: TRBJ1-1
CDR3: CATSRDPQPNTEAFF
DNA: TGTGCCACCAGCAGAGACCCCCAACCGAACACTGAAGCTTTCTTT

size: many
V: TRBV19
D: NA
J: TRBJ1-1
CDR3: CASSRSSRGGTEAFF
DNA: TGTGCCAGTAGCCGGTCGTCGAGGGGTGGGACTGAAGCTTTCTTT

size: many
V: TRBV6-2/TRBV6-3
D: NA
J: TRBJ2-7
CDR3: CASSYRSGRGSGEQYF
DNA: TGTGCCAGCAGTTATCGATCTGGCAGGGGATCTGGGGAGCAGTACTTC

size: many
V: TRBV28
D: TRBD1
J: TRBJ1-5
CDR3: CASSPRTGWDQPQHF
DNA: TGTGCCAGCAGTCCGAGGACAGGGTGGGATCAGCCCCAGCATTTT

size: NA
V: TRBV7-2
D: NA
J: TRBJ2-5
CDR3: CASSPNQRGSQETQYF
DNA: TGTGCCAGCAGCCCTAACCAGAGAGGGTCCCAAGAGACCCAGTACTTC

size: many
V: TRBV30
D: TRBD1
J: TRBJ1-2
CDR3: CAWSVLWDRGQGHYGYTF
DNA: TGTGCCTGGAGTGTACTGTGGGACAGGGGGCAAGGCCACTATGGCTACACCTTC

size: many
V: TRBV28
D: NA
J: TRBJ2-2
CDR3: CASRRATGELFF
DNA: TGTGCCAGCAGGAGAGCCACCGGGGAGCTGTTTTTT

size: few
V: TRBV3-1
D: NA
J: TRBJ2-2
CDR3: CASSQENTGELFF
DNA: TGTGCCAGCAGCCAGGAAAACACCGGGGAGCTGTTTTTT

size: few
V: TRBV11-2
D: TRBD1
J: TRBJ2-7
CDR3: CVSSPDRPREQYF
DNA: TGTGTCAGCAGCCCGGACAGGCCAAGGGAGCAGTACTTC

size: many
V: TRBV6-1
D: NA
J: TRBJ1-2
CDR3: CASSHRRFENIYGYTF
DNA: TGTGCCAGCAGCCACCGCAGGTTCGAGAACATATATGGCTACACCTTC

size: many
V: TRBV7-2
D: TRBD1
J: TRBJ1-5
CDR3: CASSVIRGNQPQHF
DNA: TGTGCCAGCAGCGTCATCAGGGGGAATCAGCCCCAGCATTTT

size: NA
V: TRBV6-2/TRBV6-3
D: NA
J: TRBJ2-5
CDR3: CASRDSTQETQYF
DNA: TGTGCCAGCCGAGACAGCACCCAAGAGACCCAGTACTTC

size: NA
V: TRBV12-3/TRBV12-4
D: NA
J: TRBJ2-4
CDR3: CASSFGGTGIRNIQYF
DNA: TGTGCCAGCAGTTTCGGCGGTACGGGAATACGAAACATTCAGTACTTC

size: many
V: TRBV20-1
D: NA
J: TRBJ2-2
CDR3: CSARQGGRYTGELFF
DNA: TGCAGTGCTAGGCAGGGGGGCCGATACACCGGGGAGCTGTTTTTT

size: many
V: TRBV6-5
D: NA
J: TRBJ2-5
CDR3: CASRPVDSFQETQYF
DNA: TGTGCCAGCAGACCGGTGGACAGTTTCCAAGAGACCCAGTACTTC

size: many
V: TRBV6-5
D: TRBD1
J: TRBJ1-5
CDR3: CATAGGQGDYSNQPQHF
DNA: TGTGCCACCGCGGGGGGACAGGGAGACTATAGCAATCAGCCCCAGCATTTT

size: many
V: TRBV7-9
D: TRBD2
J: TRBJ2-5
CDR3: CASSSPGLAGGETQYF
DNA: TGTGCCAGCAGCTCCCCAGGACTAGCGGGAGGTGAGACCCAGTACTTC

size: many
V: TRBV11-2
D: TRBD1
J: TRBJ1-5
CDR3: CASSSRTGGGGAQHF
DNA: TGTGCCAGCAGCTCCCGGACAGGGGGCGGTGGAGCCCAGCATTTT

size: many
V: TRBV9
D: NA
J: TRBJ2-7
CDR3: CASSVKDWAAAYEQYF
DNA: TGTGCCAGCAGCGTCAAAGATTGGGCGGCGGCCTACGAGCAGTACTTC

size: many
V: TRBV11-2
D: NA
J: TRBJ2-7
CDR3: CASSPLSGGAYEQYF
DNA: TGTGCCAGCAGCCCCCTCTCCGGAGGAGCCTACGAGCAGTACTTC

size: NA
V: TRBV6-1
D: TRBD1
J: TRBJ2-7
CDR3: CASGSTGTIYEQYF
DNA: TGTGCCAGCGGATCGACAGGGACGATCTACGAGCAGTACTTC

size: many
V: TRBV20-1
D: NA
J: TRBJ2-5
CDR3: CSASEGETQYF
DNA: TGCAGTGCGTCAGAGGGAGAGACCCAGTACTTC

size: NA
V: TRBV19
D: TRBD2
J: TRBJ2-7
CDR3: CASSALAGETYEQYF
DNA: TGTGCCAGTAGCGCACTAGCGGGAGAGACCTACGAGCAGTACTTC

size: NA
V: TRBV27
D: NA
J: TRBJ1-5
CDR3: CATGTDEEPQHF
DNA: TGTGCCACCGGGACCGACGAGGAGCCCCAGCATTTC

size: many
V: TRBV20-1
D: TRBD1
J: TRBJ1-6
CDR3: CSARDQGTVWAPLHF
DNA: TGCAGTGCTAGAGACCAAGGGACAGTGTGGGCACCCCTCCACTTT

size: many
V: TRBV4-2
D: NA
J: TRBJ2-7
CDR3: CASSQDGDGAESSYEQYF
DNA: TGTGCCAGCAGCCAAGACGGAGACGGAGCGGAAAGCTCCTACGAGCAGTACTTC

size: many
V: TRBV7-3
D: NA
J: TRBJ1-1
CDR3: CASSLRPHRVNTEAFF
DNA: TGTGCCAGCAGCTTAAGACCCCACCGGGTGAACACTGAAGCTTTCTTT

size: many
V: TRBV15
D: NA
J: TRBJ1-1
CDR3: CATSSGLLAGEAFF
DNA: TGTGCCACCAGTTCCGGACTTCTGGCGGGTGAAGCTTTCTTT

size: many
V: TRBV18
D: NA
J: TRBJ1-1
CDR3: CASSPRDLWPEAFF
DNA: TGTGCCAGCTCACCAAGGGACCTCTGGCCCGAAGCTTTCTTT

size: many
V: TRBV6-1
D: NA
J: TRBJ2-7
CDR3: CASSLPGTEEYF
DNA: TGTGCCAGCAGCCTACCAGGGACCGAGGAGTACTTC

size: many
V: TRBV7-9
D: NA
J: TRBJ2-2
CDR3: CASSPGRRAGELFF
DNA: TGTGCCAGCAGCCCGGGACGGAGGGCCGGGGAGCTGTTTTTT

size: many
V: TRBV15
D: NA
J: TRBJ2-7
CDR3: CATSRGTETYEQYF
DNA: TGTGCCACCAGCAGAGGGACAGAAACCTACGAGCAGTACTTC

size: many
V: TRBV6-4
D: TRBD1
J: TRBJ1-5
CDR3: CASSADRGLYSNQPQHF
DNA: TGTGCCAGCAGCGCTGACAGGGGGCTCTATAGCAATCAGCCCCAGCATTTT

size: many
V: TRBV11-2
D: TRBD1
J: TRBJ2-7
CDR3: CASSRNRGSRYEQYF
DNA: TGTGCCAGCAGCAGAAACAGGGGTTCTCGCTACGAGCAGTACTTC

size: NA
V: TRBV4-1
D: TRBD2
J: TRBJ2-2
CDR3: CASSQGGEGGRARSTGELFF
DNA: TGCGCCAGCAGCCAAGGGGGTGAGGGCGGGAGGGCCAGGAGCACCGGGGAGCTGTTTTTT

size: many
V: TRBV6-2/TRBV6-3
D: TRBD1
J: TRBJ1-5
CDR3: CASSYGTGAYSNQPQHF
DNA: TGTGCCAGCAGTTACGGGACAGGGGCTTATAGCAATCAGCCCCAGCATTTT

size: NA
V: TRBV24-1
D: TRBD1
J: TRBJ1-2
CDR3: CATSDGDRNYGYTF
DNA: TGTGCCACCAGTGATGGGGACAGGAACTATGGCTACACCTTC

size: many
V: TRBV20-1
D: NA
J: TRBJ2-4
CDR3: CSAGDTQASIQYF
DNA: TGCAGTGCCGGGGACACCCAAGCAAGCATTCAGTACTTC

size: many
V: TRBV24-1
D: NA
J: TRBJ1-1
CDR3: CATSGGDVAFF
DNA: TGTGCCACCAGTGGTGGGGACGTAGCTTTCTTT